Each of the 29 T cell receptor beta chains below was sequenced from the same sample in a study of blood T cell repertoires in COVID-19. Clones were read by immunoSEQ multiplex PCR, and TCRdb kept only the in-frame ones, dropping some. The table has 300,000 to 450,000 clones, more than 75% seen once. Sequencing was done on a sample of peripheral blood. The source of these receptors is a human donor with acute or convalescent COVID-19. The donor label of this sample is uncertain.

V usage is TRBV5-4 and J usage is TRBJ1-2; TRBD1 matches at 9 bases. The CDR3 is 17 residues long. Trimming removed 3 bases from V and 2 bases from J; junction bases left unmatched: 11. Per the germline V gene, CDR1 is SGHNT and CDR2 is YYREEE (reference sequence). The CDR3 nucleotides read TGTGCCAGCAGCTGGGTGGACAGGGGACAACTCAACTATGGCTACACCTTC. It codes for CASSWVDRGQLNYGYTF. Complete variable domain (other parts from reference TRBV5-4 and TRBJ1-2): ETGVTQSPTHLIKTRGQQVTLRCSSQSGHNTVSWYQQALGQGPQFIFQYYREEENGRGNFPPRFSGLQFPNYSSELNVNALELDDSALYLCASSWVDRGQLNYGYTFGSGTRLTVV.

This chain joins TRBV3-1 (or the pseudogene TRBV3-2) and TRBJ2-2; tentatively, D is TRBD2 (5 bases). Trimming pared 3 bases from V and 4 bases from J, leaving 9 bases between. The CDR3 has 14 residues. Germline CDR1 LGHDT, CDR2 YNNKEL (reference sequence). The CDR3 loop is CASSHISGTGELFF. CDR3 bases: TGTGCCAGCAGCCATATAAGCGGCACCGGGGAGCTGTTTTTT.

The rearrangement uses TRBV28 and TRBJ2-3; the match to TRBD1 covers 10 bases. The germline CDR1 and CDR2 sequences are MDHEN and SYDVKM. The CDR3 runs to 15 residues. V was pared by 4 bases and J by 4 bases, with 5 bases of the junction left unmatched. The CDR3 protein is CASSSTGGAPDTQYF. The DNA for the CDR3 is TGTGCCAGCAGTTCGACAGGGGGCGCGCCAGATACGCAGTATTTT.

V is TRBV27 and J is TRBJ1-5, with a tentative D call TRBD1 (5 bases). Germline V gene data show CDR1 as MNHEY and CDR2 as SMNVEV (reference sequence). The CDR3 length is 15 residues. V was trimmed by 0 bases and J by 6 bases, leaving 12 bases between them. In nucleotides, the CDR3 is TGTGCCAGCAGTTTATCGATTGGGGGGGGTCAGCCCCAGCATTTT. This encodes CASSLSIGGGQPQHF.

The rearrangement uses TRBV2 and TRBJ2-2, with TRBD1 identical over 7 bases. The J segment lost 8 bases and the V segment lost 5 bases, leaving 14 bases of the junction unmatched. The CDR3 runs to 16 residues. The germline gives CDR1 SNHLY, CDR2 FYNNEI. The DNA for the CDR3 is TGTGCCAGCAGTTCGACAGGGTTGGGTGGAGGAGGGGAGCTGTTTTTT. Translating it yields CASSSTGLGGGGELFF. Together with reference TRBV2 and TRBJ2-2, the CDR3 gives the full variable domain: EPEVTQTPSHQVTQMGQEVILRCVPISNHLYFYWYRQILGQKVEFLVSFYNNEISEKSEIFDDQFSVERPDGSNFTLKIRSTKLEDSAMYFCASSSTGLGGGGELFFGEGSRLTVL.

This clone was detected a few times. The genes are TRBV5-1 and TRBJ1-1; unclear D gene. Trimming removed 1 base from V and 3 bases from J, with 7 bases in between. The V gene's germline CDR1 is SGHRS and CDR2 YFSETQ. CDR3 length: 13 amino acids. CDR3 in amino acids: CASSLSEDTEAFF. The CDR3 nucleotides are TGCGCCAGCAGCTTGAGTGAGGACACTGAAGCTTTCTTT.

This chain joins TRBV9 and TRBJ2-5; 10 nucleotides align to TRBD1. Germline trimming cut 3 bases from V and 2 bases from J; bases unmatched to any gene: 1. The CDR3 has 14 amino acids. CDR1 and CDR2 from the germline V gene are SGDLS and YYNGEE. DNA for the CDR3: TGTGCCAGCAGCGGGGGACAGGGGCAAGAGACCCAGTACTTC. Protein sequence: CASSGGQGQETQYF.

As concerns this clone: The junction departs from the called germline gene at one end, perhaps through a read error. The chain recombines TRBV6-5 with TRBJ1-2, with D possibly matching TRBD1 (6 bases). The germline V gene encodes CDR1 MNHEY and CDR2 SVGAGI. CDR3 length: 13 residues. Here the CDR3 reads CASSYEGTRMISF. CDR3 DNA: TGTGCCAGCAGTTACGAAGGGACACGGATGATCTCCTTC.

The CDR3 nucleotides read TGTGCCTGGAGCGATGGAGTCGGTGAAGCTTTCTTT. It encodes CAWSDGVGEAFF. The chain has TRBV30 and TRBJ1-1; D call uncertain. V lost 3 bases to trimming and J lost 7 bases, with 12 bases between them. Germline-derived CDR1 and CDR2 are GTSNPN and SVGIG (reference sequence). The CDR3 has 12 amino acids.

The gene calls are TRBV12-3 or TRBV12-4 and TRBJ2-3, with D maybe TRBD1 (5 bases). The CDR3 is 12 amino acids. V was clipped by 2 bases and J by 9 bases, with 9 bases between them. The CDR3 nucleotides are TGTGCCAGCAGTTTACAGGGCTTCACGCAGTATTTT. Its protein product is CASSLQGFTQYF.

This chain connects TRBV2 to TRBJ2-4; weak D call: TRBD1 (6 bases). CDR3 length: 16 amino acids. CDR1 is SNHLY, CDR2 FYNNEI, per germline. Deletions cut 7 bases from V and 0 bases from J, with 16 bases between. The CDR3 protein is CASIRDIGLAKNIQYF. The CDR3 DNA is TGTGCCAGCATACGGGACATCGGACTAGCCAAAAACATTCAGTACTTC. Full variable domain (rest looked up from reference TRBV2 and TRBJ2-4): EPEVTQTPSHQVTQMGQEVILRCVPISNHLYFYWYRQILGQKVEFLVSFYNNEISEKSEIFDDQFSVERPDGSNFTLKIRSTKLEDSAMYFCASIRDIGLAKNIQYFGAGTRLSVL.

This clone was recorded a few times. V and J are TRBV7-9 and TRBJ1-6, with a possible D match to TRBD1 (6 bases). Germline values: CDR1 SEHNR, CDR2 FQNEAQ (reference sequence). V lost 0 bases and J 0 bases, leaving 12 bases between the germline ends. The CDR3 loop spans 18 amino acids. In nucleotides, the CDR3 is TGTGCCAGCAGCTTAGCAGGACAGCGCAGCTCCTATAATTCACCCCTCCACTTT. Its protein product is CASSLAGQRSSYNSPLHF. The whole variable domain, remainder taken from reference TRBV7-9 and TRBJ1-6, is DTGVSQNPRHKITKRGQNVTFRCDPISEHNRLYWYRQTLGQGPEFLTYFQNEAQLEKSRLLSDRFSAERPKGSFSTLEIQRTEQGDSAMYLCASSLAGQRSSYNSPLHFGNGTRLTVT.

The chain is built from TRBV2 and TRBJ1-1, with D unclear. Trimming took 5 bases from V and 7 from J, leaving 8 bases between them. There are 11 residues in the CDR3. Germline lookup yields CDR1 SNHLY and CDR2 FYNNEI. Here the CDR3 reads CASSYVFEAFF. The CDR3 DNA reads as TGTGCCAGCAGTTATGTCTTTGAAGCTTTCTTT.

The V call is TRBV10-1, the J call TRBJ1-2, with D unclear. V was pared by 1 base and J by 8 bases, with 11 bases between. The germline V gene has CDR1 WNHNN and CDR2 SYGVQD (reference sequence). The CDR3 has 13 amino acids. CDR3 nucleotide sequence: TGCGCCAGCAGTGAGTTTCTGGAGGAGGGCTACACCTTC. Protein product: CASSEFLEEGYTF.

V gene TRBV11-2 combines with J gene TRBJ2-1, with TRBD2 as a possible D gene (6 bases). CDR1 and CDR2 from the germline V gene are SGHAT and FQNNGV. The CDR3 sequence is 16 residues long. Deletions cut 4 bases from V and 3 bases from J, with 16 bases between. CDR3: CASSYSSDPIYNEQFF. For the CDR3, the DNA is TGTGCCAGCAGCTACTCTAGCGACCCAATCTACAATGAGCAGTTCTTC. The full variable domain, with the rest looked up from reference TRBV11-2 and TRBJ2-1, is EAGVAQSPRYKIIEKRQSVAFWCNPISGHATLYWYQQILGQGPKLLIQFQNNGVVDDSQLPKDRFSAERLKGVDSTLKIQPAKLEDSAVYLCASSYSSDPIYNEQFFGPGTRLTVL.

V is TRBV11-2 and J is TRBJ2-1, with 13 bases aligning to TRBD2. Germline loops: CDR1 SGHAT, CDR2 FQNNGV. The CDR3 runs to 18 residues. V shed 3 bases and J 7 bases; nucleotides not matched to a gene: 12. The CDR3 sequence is CASSLTSGRTRILNEQFF. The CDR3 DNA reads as TGTGCCAGCAGCTTGACTAGCGGGAGGACCCGTATTTTAAATGAGCAGTTCTTC.

The CDR3 sequence: CASSEAGAGQGAYEQYF. Here the CDR3 DNA reads TGTGCCAGCAGTGAAGCGGGAGCGGGACAGGGGGCCTACGAGCAGTACTTC. The V gene is TRBV2, the J gene TRBJ2-7; TRBD1 matches at 11 bases. This CDR3 region has 17 residues. V was pared by 0 bases and J by 2 bases, with 6 bases of the junction left unmatched. Germline V gene data show CDR1 as SNHLY and CDR2 as FYNNEI.

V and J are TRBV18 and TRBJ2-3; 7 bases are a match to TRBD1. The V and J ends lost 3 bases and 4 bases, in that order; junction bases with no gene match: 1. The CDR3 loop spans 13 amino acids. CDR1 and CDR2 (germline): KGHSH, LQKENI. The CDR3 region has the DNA TGTGCCAGCTCACCGGGACAGTCAGATACGCAGTATTTT. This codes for CASSPGQSDTQYF.

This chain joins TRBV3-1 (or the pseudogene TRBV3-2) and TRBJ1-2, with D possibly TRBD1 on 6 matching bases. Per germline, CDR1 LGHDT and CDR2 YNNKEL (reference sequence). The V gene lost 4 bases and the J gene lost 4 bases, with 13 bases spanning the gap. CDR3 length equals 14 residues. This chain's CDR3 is CASSPWTDFYGYTF. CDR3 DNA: TGTGCCAGCAGCCCGTGGACAGACTTCTATGGCTACACCTTC.

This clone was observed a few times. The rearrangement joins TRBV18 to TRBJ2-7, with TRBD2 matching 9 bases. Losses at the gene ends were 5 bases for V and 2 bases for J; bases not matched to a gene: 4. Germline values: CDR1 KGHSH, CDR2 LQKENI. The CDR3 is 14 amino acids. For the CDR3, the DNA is TGTGCCAGCTCATTACTAGCGGGTACCTACGAGCAGTACTTC. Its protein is CASSLLAGTYEQYF.

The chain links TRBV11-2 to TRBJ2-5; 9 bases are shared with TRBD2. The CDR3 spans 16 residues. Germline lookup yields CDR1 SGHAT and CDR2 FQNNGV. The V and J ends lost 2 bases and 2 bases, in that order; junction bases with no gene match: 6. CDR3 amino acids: CASSLSAGGGQETQYF. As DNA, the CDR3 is TGTGCCAGCAGCTTATCCGCGGGAGGGGGTCAAGAGACCCAGTACTTC.

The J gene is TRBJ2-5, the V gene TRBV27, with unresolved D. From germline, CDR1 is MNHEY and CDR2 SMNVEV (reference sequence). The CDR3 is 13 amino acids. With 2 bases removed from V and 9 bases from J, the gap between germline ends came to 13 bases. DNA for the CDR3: TGTGCCAGCAGTTTAAATCGCCCGGGTCCCCAGTACTTC. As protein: CASSLNRPGPQYF.

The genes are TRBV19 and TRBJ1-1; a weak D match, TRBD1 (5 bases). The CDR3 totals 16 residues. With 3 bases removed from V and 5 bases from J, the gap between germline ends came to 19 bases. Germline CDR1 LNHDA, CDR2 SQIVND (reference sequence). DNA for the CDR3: TGTGCCAGTAGTATTATCGGGATCGGGGGGGGAACTGAAGCTTTCTTT. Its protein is CASSIIGIGGGTEAFF.

Written as DNA, the CDR3 is TGTGCCAGTAGTATGTTGGGGGCGCGGATCGATGGCTACACCTTC. The encoded protein is CASSMLGARIDGYTF. The chain employs TRBV19 and TRBJ1-2, with TRBD1 as a possible D gene (6 bases). V was cut by 3 bases and J by 6 bases, with 17 bases left in between. The CDR3 length is 15 residues. The germline V gene has CDR1 LNHDA and CDR2 SQIVND (reference sequence).

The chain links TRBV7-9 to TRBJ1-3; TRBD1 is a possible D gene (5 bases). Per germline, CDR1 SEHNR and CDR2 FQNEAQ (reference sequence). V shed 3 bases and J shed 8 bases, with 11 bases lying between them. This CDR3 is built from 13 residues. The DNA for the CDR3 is TGTGCCAGCAGCTTGCAGGGAAGACACACCATATATTTT. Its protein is CASSLQGRHTIYF.

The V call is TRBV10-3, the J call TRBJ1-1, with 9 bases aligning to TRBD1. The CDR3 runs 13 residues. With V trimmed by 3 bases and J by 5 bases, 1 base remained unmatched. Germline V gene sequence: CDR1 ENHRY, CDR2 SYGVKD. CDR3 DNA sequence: TGTGCCATCAGTGAACAGGGGGCAACTGAAGCTTTCTTT. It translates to CAISEQGATEAFF.

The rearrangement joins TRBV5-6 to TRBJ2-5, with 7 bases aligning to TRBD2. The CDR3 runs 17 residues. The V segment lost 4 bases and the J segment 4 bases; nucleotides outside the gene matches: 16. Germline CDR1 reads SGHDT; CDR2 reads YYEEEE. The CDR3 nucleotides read TGTGCCAGCAGCGGCAAAGGTGTCGGGAGGATTCGAGAGACCCAGTACTTC. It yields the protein CASSGKGVGRIRETQYF.

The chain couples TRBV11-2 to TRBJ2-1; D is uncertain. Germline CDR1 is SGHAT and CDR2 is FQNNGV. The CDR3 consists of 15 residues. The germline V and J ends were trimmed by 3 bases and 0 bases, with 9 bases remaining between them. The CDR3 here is CASSFTVSSYNEQFF. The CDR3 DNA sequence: TGTGCCAGCAGCTTCACGGTTAGCTCCTACAATGAGCAGTTCTTC.

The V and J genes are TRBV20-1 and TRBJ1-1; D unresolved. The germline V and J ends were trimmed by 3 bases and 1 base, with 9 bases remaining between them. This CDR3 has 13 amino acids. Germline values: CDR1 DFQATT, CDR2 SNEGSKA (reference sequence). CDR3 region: CSASRGGNTEAFF. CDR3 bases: TGCAGTGCTAGTCGGGGAGGGAACACTGAAGCTTTCTTT.